What follows describes a single T cell receptor (beta chain). Its antigen is still unknown. This nonspecific control used anti-CD3/anti-CD28 bead stimulation of CD4+ T cells. Sorting of responding CD4+ T cells relied on upregulated CD40 ligand together with CD69. CD8+ T cells were removed from PBMCs prior to stimulation. This sample was included in a study of persistence of HIV-infected CD4 T cells. Overall study context: Median time on suppressive ART was seven to nine years. Up to about 200 mL blood was drawn at multiple time points; a couple of donors had single-time leukapheresis.

The libraries were made with immunoSEQ version 4 in survey mode. Template was genomic DNA at about 9.3 ng/uL, with up to about 1 ug used per sample. TCRdb keeps only in-frame clones here, not all; method: immunoSEQ multiplex PCR. The sample carries around 45,000 clones, approximately 93% recorded once. Germline CDR1 is LNHDA and CDR2 is SQIVND (reference sequence). The CDR3 sequence is 12 residues long. Trimming shortened V by 5 bases and J by 2 bases, and 7 bases separated the two germline ends. This receptor was taken from an adult man with HIV who was CMV-seropositive. The sample was CD4+ T cells sorted from PBMCs after roughly 18-hour stimulation, taken from a patient who received antiretroviral therapy. The chain recombines TRBV19 with TRBJ2-7, with unresolved D. The CDR3 loop is CASSPSPYEQYF. CDR3 coding DNA: TGTGCCAGTAGTCCCTCCCCCTACGAGCAGTACTTC.